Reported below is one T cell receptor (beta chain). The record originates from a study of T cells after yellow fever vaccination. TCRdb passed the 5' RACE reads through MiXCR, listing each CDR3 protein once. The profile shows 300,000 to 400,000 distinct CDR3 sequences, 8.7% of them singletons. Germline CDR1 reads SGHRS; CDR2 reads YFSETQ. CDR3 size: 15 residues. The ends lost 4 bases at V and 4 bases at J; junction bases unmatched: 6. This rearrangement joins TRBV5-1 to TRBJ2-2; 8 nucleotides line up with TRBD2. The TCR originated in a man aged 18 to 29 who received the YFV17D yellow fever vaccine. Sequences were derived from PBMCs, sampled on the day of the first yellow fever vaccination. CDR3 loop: CASSPSSGATGELFF. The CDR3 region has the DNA TGCGCCAGCAGCCCGAGTAGCGGGGCCACCGGGGAGCTGTTTTTT. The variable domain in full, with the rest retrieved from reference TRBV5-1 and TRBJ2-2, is KAGVTQTPRYLIKTRGQQVTLSCSPISGHRSVSWYQQTPGQGLQFLFEYFSETQRNKGNFPGRFSGRQFSNSRSEMNVSTLELGDSALYLCASSPSSGATGELFFGEGSRLTVL.